These T cell receptor beta chains were read from a single sample in a study of T cells in Graves' hyperthyroidism and ophthalmopathy. One entry per CDR3 protein results from TCRdb running MiXCR on the multiplex PCR reads. Of roughly 570,000 distinct CDR3 sequences in the sample, approximately 44% were seen once. Sequencing was carried out using peripheral blood or thyroid tissue (not recorded which). These receptors were collected from a woman younger than 30 with Graves' hyperthyroidism. Each CDR3 is given with its conserved first and last residue. The D gene is left open where the match is weak. Rows may omit the clone size; those that give it use once, few, many or a size class.

v_gene	j_gene	len	abundance	d_gene	CDR3nt	CDR3aa
TRBV29-1	TRBJ1-1	13	.	.	TGCAGCAGTCGGACGGGGCGGAACACTGAAGCTTTCTTT	CSSRTGRNTEAFF
TRBV7-3	TRBJ2-7	15	many	TRBD2	TGTGCCAGCAGCTCCGGGACTAGCGGGAGATTGGTGCAGTACTTC	CASSSGTSGRLVQYF
TRBV7-2	TRBJ2-5	17	.	TRBD2	TGTGCCAGCAGCTTAGCGCCAGCGGGAGGTGGAGGAGAGACCCAGTACTTC	CASSLAPAGGGGETQYF
TRBV10-3	TRBJ1-2	12	.	TRBD1	TGTGCCAGCAGGACAGGGTTAGCTGGCTACACCTTC	CASRTGLAGYTF
TRBV10-3	TRBJ2-7	14	many	.	TGTGCCATGGCAGGGGTACACTCCCCCTACGAGCAGTACTTC	CAMAGVHSPYEQYF
TRBV2	TRBJ2-7	14	few	TRBD2	TGTGCCAGCAGCGGGACTAGCGGGACCTACAAGCAGTACTTC	CASSGTSGTYKQYF
TRBV7-2	TRBJ2-7	13	.	.	TGTGCCAGCAGCTTAGAGCAAGCATTCGAGCAGTACTTC	CASSLEQAFEQYF
TRBV6-1	TRBJ1-2	13	many	.	TGTGCCAGCAGCCGTATGGGAAGCTATGGCTACACCTTC	CASSRMGSYGYTF
TRBV7-2	TRBJ2-7	16	few	TRBD2	TGTGCCAGCTCCCCAGCCCTAGCGGGAGGGCCGGACGAGCAGTACTTC	CASSPALAGGPDEQYF
TRBV6-1	TRBJ1-1	14	once	.	TGTGCCAACAGTCGGGATTTTTTGAGCACTGAAGCTTTCTTT	CANSRDFLSTEAFF
TRBV2	TRBJ2-1	14	.	.	TGTGCCAGCAGTGCACCTGCTGGGTCCTTTGAGCAGTTCTTC	CASSAPAGSFEQFF
TRBV5-6	TRBJ2-7	14	.	.	TGTGCCAGCAGCTTGGCGTTTAGCTCCTACGAGCAGTACTTC	CASSLAFSSYEQYF
TRBV27	TRBJ2-5	14	many	.	TGTGCCAGCAGTCTCTATGGATGGCAAGAGACCCAGTACTTC	CASSLYGWQETQYF
TRBV7-9	TRBJ2-7	16	many	TRBD1	TGTGCCAGCAGCTTAGGCCTCGGGACAGGGGCGGGAGAGCAGTACTTC	CASSLGLGTGAGEQYF
TRBV7-9	TRBJ1-2	14	.	TRBD1	TGTGCCAGCAGCCCTAGGACAGGGAACAATGGCTACACCTTC	CASSPRTGNNGYTF
TRBV20-1	TRBJ2-5	14	.	TRBD1	TGCAGTGCTAGCTGGCAGGGGGCCCAGGAGACCCAGTACTTC	CSASWQGAQETQYF
TRBV20-1	TRBJ1-1	13	.	TRBD1	TGCAGTGCTGCAGGGGGCGTAGACACTGAAGCTTTCTTT	CSAAGGVDTEAFF
TRBV5-1	TRBJ1-5	15	many	.	TGCGCCAGCAGCTTACGTGTAGGCCCAAATCAGCCCCAGCATTTT	CASSLRVGPNQPQHF
TRBV6-1	TRBJ1-1	17	many	TRBD1	TGTGCCAGCAGTGAAAGAGGGACAGGGATCATGAACACTGAAGCTTTCTTT	CASSERGTGIMNTEAFF
TRBV20-1	TRBJ2-5	15	.	TRBD2	TGCAGTGCTAGTGCCCTAGCGGGAGGAAAAGAGACCCAGTACTTC	CSASALAGGKETQYF
TRBV10-2	TRBJ2-2	12	.	.	TGCGCCAGCCGGGCCCCTGGGGGGGAGCTGTTTTTT	CASRAPGGELFF
TRBV29-1	TRBJ2-2	13	many	.	TGCAGCGTTGACTCCAACACACCCGGGGAGCTGTTTTTT	CSVDSNTPGELFF
TRBV7-2	TRBJ2-5	17	many	.	TGTGCCAGCAGCTTAGGTTCAAGGGGAATTTTCGGAGAGACCCAGTACTTC	CASSLGSRGIFGETQYF
TRBV10-3	TRBJ2-6	18	.	TRBD1	TGTGCCATCAGGCCAGGGACAGGGGAGTCATCTGGGGCCAACGTCCTGACTTTC	CAIRPGTGESSGANVLTF
TRBV15	TRBJ1-2	15	.	.	TGTGCCACCAGCAGCCTTTTTATAGGGCAGGCTGGCTACACCTTC	CATSSLFIGQAGYTF
TRBV7-2	TRBJ1-2	14	many	TRBD1	TGTGCCAGCAGCCAACAGACAGGGACGGGAGGCTACACCTTC	CASSQQTGTGGYTF
TRBV7-9	TRBJ2-1	17	.	TRBD1	TGTGCCAGCAGCTCCGACAAAGACAGGGGGCGATACAATGAGCAGTTCTTC	CASSSDKDRGRYNEQFF
TRBV11-2	TRBJ2-5	16	many	TRBD2	TGTGCCAGCAGCTTAGTAAGCGGGAGAGCCCTGGAGACCCAGTACTTC	CASSLVSGRALETQYF
TRBV11-3	TRBJ1-2	13	.	.	TGTGCCAGCAGTTCTCCCCAGAACTATGGCTACACCTTC	CASSSPQNYGYTF
TRBV29-1	TRBJ1-5	13	.	TRBD1	TGCAGCGTTGGGACAGGGGAGTTTCAGCCCCAGCATTTT	CSVGTGEFQPQHF
TRBV10-1	TRBJ2-3	16	.	TRBD2	TGTGCCAGCAGTCCGGGACTAGCGGGAGGGACAGATACGCAGTATTTT	CASSPGLAGGTDTQYF